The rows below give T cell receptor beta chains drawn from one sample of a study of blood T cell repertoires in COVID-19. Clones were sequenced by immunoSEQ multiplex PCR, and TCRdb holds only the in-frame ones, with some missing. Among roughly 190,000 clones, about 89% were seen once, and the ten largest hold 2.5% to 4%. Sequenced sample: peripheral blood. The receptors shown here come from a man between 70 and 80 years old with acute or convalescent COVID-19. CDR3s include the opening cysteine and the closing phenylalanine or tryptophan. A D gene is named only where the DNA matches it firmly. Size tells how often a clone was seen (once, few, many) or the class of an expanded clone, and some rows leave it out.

CASKGGNTYEQYF TGCGCCAGCAAAGGCGGGAACACCTACGAGCAGTACTTC TRBJ2-7 13 TRBV10-2 - -
CSARAAATQYF TGCAGTGCTAGAGCCGCGGCGACCCAGTACTTC TRBJ2-5 11 TRBV20-1 - -
CASSRSGTEAFF TGTGCCAGCAGCCGCAGCGGCACTGAAGCTTTCTTT TRBJ1-1 12 TRBV28 - -
CASSPRGLSYGYTF TGTGCCAGCAGTCCAAGGGGGCTGAGCTATGGCTACACCTTC TRBJ1-2 14 TRBV27 - TRBD1
CAWSVGGMQETQYF TGTGCCTGGAGTGTTGGAGGGATGCAAGAGACCCAGTACTTC TRBJ2-5 14 TRBV30 - -
CASSQSGTGTYYGYTF TGTGCCAGCAGTCAATCCGGGACAGGGACATACTATGGCTACACCTTC TRBJ1-2 16 TRBV28 once TRBD1
CASITGSTGKENGYTF TGTGCCAGCATTACGGGGTCGACAGGGAAGGAGAATGGCTACACCTTC TRBJ1-2 16 TRBV28 - TRBD1
CASSLTGNTEAFF TGCGCCAGCAGCTTAACAGGGAACACTGAAGCTTTCTTT TRBJ1-1 13 TRBV10-1 few -
CASVKTGAYEQYF TGTGCTAGTGTCAAGACAGGGGCCTACGAGCAGTACTTC TRBJ2-7 13 TRBV12-5 - TRBD1
CASSLRQAYQPQHF TGTGCCAGCAGCCTTAGACAGGCGTATCAGCCCCAGCATTTT TRBJ1-5 14 TRBV7-2 - -